The T cell receptor beta chain described here comes from a study of T cell clusters in autoimmune cytopenias. Study at large: A median age of roughly 64 years and mean of 56 years characterized healthy donor controls.

As to this clonotype: No antigen is known for it.

One tube held mixed TRB-A and TRB-B primer pools for touch-down PCR. TCRdb re-analyzed the multiplex PCR reads; it lists each CDR3 protein once, without DNA. This table lists about 6,100 distinct CDR3 sequences. Germline V lookup: CDR1 SGHTA, CDR2 FQGTGA. CDR3 length: 12 residues. Points from the study as a whole: A dominant lymphoma-associated repertoire apparently masked the cluster-lack signature in secondary cytopenia versus chronic lymphocytic leukemia.

Each sample's input was roughly 230 ng genomic DNA, 30,000 to 45,000 genome equivalents. The sample was also reused in another study, on T cell repertoires in aging, cancer and after chemotherapy. As reported in that work: Healthy donor repertoires were recorded over several months to years and showed clear clonal overlap. Age-matched healthy donors had significantly more diverse, less clonal blood TCR repertoires than untreated cancer patients.

The chain is built from TRBV7-3 and TRBJ2-1; TCRdb returns TRBD1, unconfirmable since there is no DNA. Sequenced material: peripheral blood. This TCR was sampled from a human donor in good health. The CDR3 here is CASSPVGGEQFF.